The TCR beta chain under discussion was sequenced for a study of blood T cell repertoires in COVID-19. In the study overall: COVID-19 samples collected from the United States, Italy and Spain covered acute and convalescent phases. T cells, B-cell-depleted T cells, or PBMCs provided the cDNA or gDNA that served as material.

This CDR3 has 15 amino acids. V shed 5 bases and J shed 0 bases, with 13 bases lying between them. The germline V gene encodes CDR1 SGHTA and CDR2 FQGNSA. Sequencing used immunoSEQ multiplex PCR; TCRdb keeps in-frame clones, though not all of them. Here the sample spans hundreds of thousands of clones, 75% to 90% being singletons. The sample was peripheral blood. The TCR sequence derives from a woman in her twenties or thirties with acute or convalescent COVID-19. This chain links TRBV7-2 with TRBJ2-5; perhaps TRBD2 as D (5 bases). CDR3 DNA: TGTGCCAGCAGCCCACGAGCGGCCCACCAAGAGACCCAGTACTTC. Its translation: CASSPRAAHQETQYF.